Below, 32 T cell receptor beta chains from the same sample are listed, as sequenced in a study of cytomegalovirus exposure and HLA in healthy donors. The primer mix had 60 Vbeta and 13 Jbeta primers. The data were produced by immunoSEQ multiplex PCR, yet TCRdb's version contains in-frame clones alone and is incomplete. The table lists 130,000 to 150,000 clones, around 74% of them singletons. Sequences were obtained from PBMCs. These receptors all stem from a man between 18 and 35 years old in good health and CMV-seropositive.

V gene TRBV4-1 combines with J gene TRBJ1-1; D not certain. V lost 6 bases and J lost 1, with 9 bases in between. Germline values: CDR1 MGHRA, CDR2 YSYEKL. The CDR3 consists of 13 residues. CDR3 sequence reads: CASSHPWNTEAFF. The DNA for the CDR3 is TGCGCCAGCAGTCATCCATGGAACACTGAAGCTTTCTTT.

The V call is TRBV6-1, the J call TRBJ2-4, with unresolved D. CDR3 length: 16 amino acids. V was shortened by 2 bases and J by 0 bases, with 11 bases between the two germline ends. Germline-derived CDR1 and CDR2 are MNHNS and SASEGT. The CDR3 is CASSEMSSLAKNIQYF. The CDR3 DNA reads TGTGCCAGCAGTGAAATGAGTTCTCTAGCCAAAAACATTCAGTACTTC.

This chain uses TRBV5-4 with TRBJ2-1; D is possibly TRBD2 (5 bases). This CDR3 has 15 residues. Germline loops: CDR1 SGHNT, CDR2 YYREEE (reference sequence). Trimming removed 0 bases at V and 1 base at J, with 8 bases between. CDR3 loop: CASSLDGISYNEQFF. The CDR3 bases are TGTGCCAGCAGCTTGGACGGGATTTCCTACAATGAGCAGTTCTTC. The full variable domain, completed using reference TRBV5-4 and TRBJ2-1, is ETGVTQSPTHLIKTRGQQVTLRCSSQSGHNTVSWYQQALGQGPQFIFQYYREEENGRGNFPPRFSGLQFPNYSSELNVNALELDDSALYLCASSLDGISYNEQFFGPGTRLTVL.

This chain connects TRBV7-9 to TRBJ2-4; D uncertain. This CDR3 region has 13 residues. Germline V CDR1 and CDR2: SEHNR, FQNEAQ (reference sequence). V was clipped by 4 bases and J by 6 bases, with 10 bases between them. CDR3 in amino acids: CASSSSTPNIQYF. The CDR3 bases are TGTGCCAGCAGCTCCTCAACACCAAACATTCAGTACTTC.

The gene calls are TRBV19 and TRBJ2-1, with D possibly matching TRBD2 (6 bases). V was pared by 0 bases and J by 6 bases, with 12 bases between. CDR3 length: 15 amino acids. Germline CDR1 reads LNHDA; CDR2 reads SQIVND (reference sequence). The CDR3: CASSIDLGTLNEQFF. In DNA, the CDR3 is TGTGCCAGTAGTATAGATCTTGGGACTCTCAATGAGCAGTTCTTC.

V is TRBV25-1 and J is TRBJ1-1, with unresolved D. With 2 bases removed from V and 11 bases from J, the gap between germline ends came to 9 bases. The CDR3 consists of 11 residues. CDR1 and CDR2 from the germline V gene are MGHDK and SYGVNS. The CDR3 DNA follows: TGTGCCAGCAGTGAAAAATCATTGGCTTTCTTT. Amino acids: CASSEKSLAFF.

The chain carries TRBV5-5 and TRBJ2-7; TRBD2 matches 8 bases. Trimming cost V 5 bases and J 0 bases; bases outside gene matches: 7. The CDR3 has 15 amino acids. Germline-derived CDR1 and CDR2 are SGHKS and YYEKEE (reference sequence). CDR3 loop: CASSRETSVSYEQYF. DNA of the CDR3: TGTGCCAGCAGTCGCGAGACTAGCGTCTCCTACGAGCAGTACTTC.

This sequence joins TRBV7-6 and TRBJ1-1; TRBD1 agrees at 8 bases. The CDR3 sequence is 15 residues long. Germline V gene data show CDR1 as SGHVS and CDR2 as FNYEAQ. J gave up 4 bases and V 3 bases, and 7 bases lay outside the gene matches. The CDR3 sequence: CASSFGQGGGTEAFF. The CDR3 DNA follows: TGTGCCAGCAGCTTTGGACAGGGAGGGGGCACTGAAGCTTTCTTT.

This chain connects TRBV11-3 to TRBJ2-7; D is perhaps TRBD2 (5 bases). The V end lost 1 base, the J end lost 6 bases, and 10 bases lay between the germline ends. The CDR3 sequence is 13 residues long. Germline V gene sequence: CDR1 SGHNT, CDR2 YENEEA. The CDR3, as DNA: TGTGCCAGCAGCTTAGGGCTAGCCGGCGAGCAGTACTTC. Translating it yields CASSLGLAGEQYF. Looking up the rest from reference TRBV11-3 and TRBJ2-7 gives the full variable domain: EAGVVQSPRYKIIEKKQPVAFWCNPISGHNTLYWYLQNLGQGPELLIRYENEEAVDDSQLPKDRFSAERLKGVDSTLKIQPAELGDSAVYLCASSLGLAGEQYFGPGTRLTVT.

The chain links TRBV30 to TRBJ1-5; 8 positions match TRBD1. Germline loops: CDR1 GTSNPN, CDR2 SVGIG (reference sequence). This CDR3 has 15 residues. Trimming removed 5 bases from V and 1 base from J; junction bases left unmatched: 7. The chain's CDR3 is CAWEPTGESNQPQHF. Here the CDR3 DNA reads TGTGCCTGGGAACCGACAGGGGAGAGCAATCAGCCCCAGCATTTT.

Remarks on this clone: Since the CDR3 does not end with the conserved phenylalanine or tryptophan, this likely comes from a read error. The chain links TRBV4-1 to TRBJ1-4, with D possibly TRBD1 on 5 matching bases. Germline V lookup: CDR1 MGHRA, CDR2 YSYEKL. The CDR3 is made up of 15 amino acids. The V gene lost 1 base and the J gene lost 6 bases, with 12 bases spanning the gap. The CDR3 sequence: CASSQGGRGDEKLFV. The CDR3 nucleotides are TGCGCCAGCAGCCAAGGTGGGCGGGGGGATGAAAAACTGTTTGTT.

This clone was seen just once. The chain joins TRBV28 to TRBJ2-7; D possibly corresponds to TRBD1 (6 bases). Per the germline V gene, CDR1 is MDHEN and CDR2 is SYDVKM. V gave up 4 bases and J gave up 4 bases, with 17 bases separating them. The CDR3 is made up of 15 amino acids. CDR3 bases: TGTGCCAGCAGTTCCTCGGACAGTCTTCGTTACGAGCAGTACTTC. Its protein product is CASSSSDSLRYEQYF.

The rearrangement uses TRBV30 and TRBJ1-4; D not resolved. V was shortened by 0 bases and J by 3 bases, with 11 bases between the two germline ends. Germline CDR1 and CDR2: GTSNPN and SVGIG (reference sequence). CDR3 length equals 15 residues. In nucleotides, the CDR3 is TGTGCCTGGAGTGTAAATAGGAGGGCTAATGAAAAACTGTTTTTT. Translated: CAWSVNRRANEKLFF.

The J gene is TRBJ1-5, the V gene TRBV19; no firm D call. Germline CDR1 and CDR2: LNHDA and SQIVND (reference sequence). The ends were cut back, 4 bases at V and 0 bases at J, with 13 bases in the middle. The CDR3 spans 16 residues. The DNA of the CDR3 is TGTGCCAGTAGTAGATCCGGAGGCAATAGCAATCAGCCCCAGCATTTT. It yields the protein CASSRSGGNSNQPQHF.

The rearrangement joins TRBV6-5 to TRBJ1-5; 7 bases match TRBD1. CDR1 and CDR2 (germline): MNHEY, SVGAGI. The CDR3 length is 14 residues. Trimming cost V 2 bases and J 7 bases; bases outside gene matches: 5. The CDR3 here is CASSYSTGEQPQHF. The CDR3 DNA sequence: TGTGCCAGCAGTTACAGTACAGGGGAGCAGCCCCAGCATTTT.

This clone has only one observation. CDR3 in DNA: TGTGCCACCAGCAGAGATTATGGGACAGAAGCTTTCTTT. Translating it yields CATSRDYGTEAFF. V is TRBV15 and J is TRBJ1-1; possibly TRBD1 for D (6 bases). Germline V gives CDR1 LNHNV, CDR2 YYDKDF (reference sequence). This CDR3 has 13 residues. The V end was cut by 0 bases, the J end by 8 bases, with 10 bases between.

The rearrangement uses TRBV5-1 and TRBJ2-7; 10 bases fit TRBD1. CDR1 and CDR2 (germline): SGHRS, YFSETQ. V was pared by 7 bases and J by 5 bases, with 6 bases of the junction left unmatched. The CDR3 loop spans 13 amino acids. Here the CDR3 DNA reads TGCGCCAGCTCCGGGACAGGGGCTAACGAGCAGTACTTC. Amino acid sequence: CASSGTGANEQYF. Complete variable domain (other parts from reference TRBV5-1 and TRBJ2-7): KAGVTQTPRYLIKTRGQQVTLSCSPISGHRSVSWYQQTPGQGLQFLFEYFSETQRNKGNFPGRFSGRQFSNSRSEMNVSTLELGDSALYLCASSGTGANEQYFGPGTRLTVT.

V gene TRBV6-6 combines with J gene TRBJ1-5; the match to TRBD1 covers 7 bases. This CDR3 comprises 15 residues. The V segment lost 6 bases and the J segment 0 bases; nucleotides outside the gene matches: 5. The germline V gene has CDR1 MNHNY and CDR2 SVGAGI (reference sequence). CDR3 nucleotides: TGTGCCAGCAGACCGGGACAGTATAGCAATCAGCCCCAGCATTTT. Translated: CASRPGQYSNQPQHF.

The J gene is TRBJ1-1, the V gene TRBV2; 7 positions agree with TRBD1. The germline gives CDR1 SNHLY, CDR2 FYNNEI. Trimming cost V 6 bases and J 4 bases; bases outside gene matches: 8. This CDR3 has 14 amino acids. The CDR3 coding sequence is TGTGCCAGCAGAATAGACAGGGTTGGCACTGAAGCTTTCTTT. Translated: CASRIDRVGTEAFF.

This sequence joins TRBV5-4 and TRBJ2-7, with TRBD2 as a possible D gene (7 bases). There are 11 residues in the CDR3. With 0 bases removed from V and 11 bases from J, the gap between germline ends came to 9 bases. CDR1 is SGHNT and CDR2 is YYREEE in the germline V gene (reference sequence). CDR3 loop: CASSLGGGEYF. CDR3 nucleotide sequence: TGTGCCAGCAGCTTGGGAGGGGGGGAGTACTTC.

This rearrangement joins TRBV7-2 to TRBJ1-3; TRBD1 is a possible D gene (6 bases). The V gene lost 5 bases and the J gene lost 9 bases, with 20 bases spanning the gap. Germline V lookup: CDR1 SGHTA, CDR2 FQGNSA. The CDR3 is made up of 15 amino acids. CDR3 region: CASSPDSGFFGTIYF. CDR3 in DNA: TGTGCCAGCAGCCCGGACAGTGGATTTTTCGGCACCATATATTTT. Together with reference TRBV7-2 and TRBJ1-3, the CDR3 gives the full variable domain: GAGVSQSPSNKVTEKGKDVELRCDPISGHTALYWYRQSLGQGLEFLIYFQGNSAPDKSGLPSDRFSAERTGGSVSTLTIQRTQQEDSAVYLCASSPDSGFFGTIYFGEGSWLTVV.

A few counts support this clone. The J gene is TRBJ2-2, the V gene TRBV9; 10 nucleotides line up with TRBD2. Trimming cost V 4 bases and J 2 bases; bases outside gene matches: 2. Germline-derived CDR1 and CDR2 are SGDLS and YYNGEE. This CDR3 comprises 15 residues. CDR3 region: CASSPSGGNTGELFF. The CDR3 DNA follows: TGTGCCAGCAGCCCTAGCGGGGGCAACACCGGGGAGCTGTTTTTT.

V gene TRBV28 combines with J gene TRBJ1-2, with 11 nucleotides matching TRBD1. In germline, CDR1 is MDHEN, CDR2 SYDVKM. This CDR3 contains 15 residues. The junction had 10 bases not matched to a gene; V was cut back by 5 bases and J by 8 bases. CDR3: CASSPRGQGVRGYTF. The DNA for the CDR3 is TGTGCCAGCAGTCCTCGGGGACAGGGGGTTCGCGGCTACACCTTC.

This clone was picked up a small number of times. J is TRBJ2-5 and V is TRBV11-2; tentatively, D is TRBD2 (5 bases). CDR1 SGHAT and CDR2 FQNNGV come from the germline V gene. The CDR3 spans 14 residues. V lost 2 bases and J lost 4, with 11 bases in between. The CDR3 sequence: CASSLLAFGETQYF. The CDR3 coding sequence is TGTGCCAGCAGCTTACTAGCTTTCGGAGAGACCCAGTACTTC.

This chain uses TRBV19 with TRBJ2-7; D is possibly TRBD1 (6 bases). CDR3 length: 15 residues. V was shortened by 2 bases and J by 1 base, with 12 bases between the two germline ends. CDR1 LNHDA and CDR2 SQIVND come from the germline V gene (reference sequence). The CDR3 is CASSIRARGSYEQYF. Here the CDR3 DNA reads TGTGCCAGTAGTATAAGGGCCAGGGGATCCTACGAGCAGTACTTC.

CDR3 DNA sequence: TGTGCCAGCAGTTCCCAGGGTTATAACTATGGCTACACCTTC. Amino acid sequence: CASSSQGYNYGYTF. The chain uses TRBV28 and TRBJ1-2; TRBD1 might be the D (5 bases). CDR1 is MDHEN, CDR2 SYDVKM, per germline. Trimming removed 4 bases at V and 1 base at J, with 10 bases between. CDR3 length: 14 residues.

This chain uses TRBV30 with TRBJ2-7; tentative D call: TRBD1 (6 bases). Germline CDR1 GTSNPN, CDR2 SVGIG (reference sequence). CDR3 size: 13 residues. Trimming shortened V by 0 bases and J by 6 bases, and 12 bases separated the two germline ends. The CDR3 protein is CAWSVQGGSEQYF. The DNA of the CDR3 is TGTGCCTGGAGTGTACAGGGTGGGTCCGAGCAGTACTTC.

In this sample, this clone turned up once. The chain joins TRBV4-2 to TRBJ1-2; possibly TRBD1 for D (5 bases). CDR1 LGHNA and CDR2 YNFKEQ come from the germline V gene. The CDR3 has 14 amino acids. The germline V and J ends were trimmed by 3 bases and 3 bases, with 11 bases remaining between them. The CDR3 loop reads CASSQIQVHYGYTF. The CDR3 coding sequence is TGTGCCAGCAGCCAGATACAGGTTCACTATGGCTACACCTTC.

The DNA of the CDR3 is TGTGCCAGCAGTGGGGGACTAGCGGGAGGAGGATACGAGCAGTACTTC. It translates to CASSGGLAGGGYEQYF. This rearrangement joins TRBV6-1 to TRBJ2-7; 15 nucleotides line up with TRBD2. CDR1 is MNHNS, CDR2 SASEGT, per germline. CDR3 length equals 16 residues. Germline trimming cut 4 bases from V and 4 bases from J; bases unmatched to any gene: 5.

As regards this clone: Germline and junction disagree at one end, which may indicate a read error. At the DNA level, this CDR3 is encoded by other sequences in the same sample as well. The gene calls are TRBV6-6 and TRBJ1-4; D ambiguous. The CDR3 sequence is 12 residues long. The V gene's germline CDR1 is MNHNY and CDR2 SVGAGI (reference sequence). DNA of the CDR3: TGTGCCAGCAGTTACTCGCGGGAAAAGCTGTTTTTT. It translates to CASSYSREKLFF.

For this clone: Germline and junction disagree at one end, which may indicate a read error. The genes are TRBV7-9 and TRBJ2-1; D gene unclear. CDR1 and CDR2 from the germline V gene are SEHNR and FQNEAQ (reference sequence). This CDR3 contains 12 residues. CDR3: CSSSSSYNEQFF. CDR3 bases: TGTTCCAGCAGCTCTTCCTACAATGAGCAGTTCTTC.

This clone was found a few times. The chain couples TRBV7-2 to TRBJ1-4; a weak D match, TRBD1 (6 bases). Germline values: CDR1 SGHTA, CDR2 FQGNSA. The length of the CDR3 is 14 residues. The ends were cut back, 2 bases at V and 7 bases at J, with 11 bases in the middle. For the CDR3, the DNA is TGTGCCAGCAGCTTACAGGGGACGGGTGAAAAACTGTTTTTT. Residues: CASSLQGTGEKLFF.